The rows below give T cell receptor beta chains drawn from one sample of a study of blood T cell repertoires in COVID-19. Repertoires were generated with immunoSEQ multiplex PCR, while TCRdb's copy carries only in-frame clones and drops some. Here the sample spans 250,000 to 350,000 clones, over 80% being singletons. The sequenced sample consisted of PBMCs or T cells enriched from blood (not recorded which). The receptor set was obtained from a woman aged 18-29 years who had recovered from COVID-19. Each CDR3 is given with its conserved first and last residue. The D gene is left open where the match is weak. The size of a clone is reported for some rows only, either as once, few or many, or as a class for expanded clones.

v_call,j_call,clone_size,d_call,cdr3_nt,cdr3_aa
TRBV4-3,TRBJ2-6,few,TRBD1,TGCGCCAGCAGCCCGACAGGGGCCTCCTCTGGGGCCAACGTCCTGACTTTC,CASSPTGASSGANVLTF
TRBV4-3,TRBJ2-3,.,.,TGCGCCAGCAGCCAAGGCTCGGGGGGCACAGATACGCAGTATTTT,CASSQGSGGTDTQYF
TRBV6-5,TRBJ2-3,.,TRBD1,TGTGCCAGCCAAACCGGGACAGGGGTCACAGATACGCAGTATTTT,CASQTGTGVTDTQYF
TRBV7-8,TRBJ1-4,.,.,TGTGCCAGCAGCTCCAGCGGCGCATATTCTGAAAAACTGTTTTTT,CASSSSGAYSEKLFF
TRBV10-1,TRBJ1-5,.,TRBD1,TGCGCCAGCATATTTACAGGGGGCCATAATCAGCCCCAGCATTTT,CASIFTGGHNQPQHF
TRBV7-2,TRBJ1-2,.,.,TGTGCCAGCAGCTCTAGCGGTAGCCCCGGGACCTTC,CASSSSGSPGTF
TRBV6-5,TRBJ2-1,.,TRBD2,TGTGCCACCGGACTAGCGGGGTTTGGGGAGCAGTTCTTC,CATGLAGFGEQFF
TRBV4-1,TRBJ2-5,.,TRBD2,TGCGCCAGCAGCCCCCTAGGGGCCCTAGCGGCCGAGACCCAGTACTTC,CASSPLGALAAETQYF
TRBV5-6,TRBJ2-7,.,TRBD2,TGTGCCAGCAGCTTGTTGCTAGCGGGGGGATCCGAGCAGTACTTC,CASSLLLAGGSEQYF
TRBV2,TRBJ1-3,.,.,TGTGCCAGCAGTCCGTCGATCAGGGACACCATATATTTT,CASSPSIRDTIYF
TRBV19,TRBJ2-5,few,TRBD2,TGTGCCAGTAGTATATCTCTCCGGGGTAGCGGGGGCTTGGGGACCCAGTACTTC,CASSISLRGSGGLGTQYF
TRBV28,TRBJ1-1,once,TRBD1,TGTGCCAGCACCTCCTGGGACAGGGATCTGAACACTGAAGCTTTCTTT,CASTSWDRDLNTEAFF
TRBV27,TRBJ2-5,.,.,TGTGCCAGCAGCCCCCCTCCGGGAGAGACCCAGTACTTC,CASSPPPGETQYF
TRBV7-2,TRBJ2-7,once,TRBD2,TGTGCCAGCAGCCCAAGACTAGCGGGAGTGTACGAGCAGTACTTC,CASSPRLAGVYEQYF
TRBV3-1/TRBV3-2,TRBJ2-1,.,.,TGTGCCAGCAGCCAAGATTCCCAGCGGGAGCAGTTCTTC,CASSQDSQREQFF
TRBV30,TRBJ1-2,.,TRBD1,TGTGCCTGCGGACAGGGGCCGGACTATGGCTACACCTTC,CACGQGPDYGYTF
TRBV24-1,TRBJ2-7,.,TRBD1,TGTGCCACCAGTGATCCTGGGACAGGGGGGCTCGAGCAGTACTTC,CATSDPGTGGLEQYF
TRBV19,TRBJ1-6,.,TRBD1,TGTGCCAGTAGGCCGGGACAGCGTACCTCCTATAATTCACCCCTCCACTTT,CASRPGQRTSYNSPLHF
TRBV12-3/TRBV12-4,TRBJ2-7,few,TRBD1,TGTGCCAGCAGTCCTACAGGGGTCGAGCAGTACTTC,CASSPTGVEQYF
TRBV7-9,TRBJ1-2,.,TRBD1,TGTGCCAGCAGTGGGGACAGCGACTTGGGTGGCTACACCTTC,CASSGDSDLGGYTF
TRBV2,TRBJ1-2,few,.,TGTGCCAGTGTATATGGCTACACCTTC,CASVYGYTF
TRBV21-1,TRBJ1-2,.,.,TGTGCCAGCAGCCGACGGGAAAACTATGGCTACACCTTC,CASSRRENYGYTF
TRBV5-1,TRBJ1-2,.,TRBD1,TGCGCCAGCAGCTTGGGGACAGGGGCCTTCTATGGCTACACCTTC,CASSLGTGAFYGYTF
TRBV14,TRBJ2-3,large,.,TGTGCCAGCAGCCAACTAAGTTTTGGTGGCACAGATACGCAGTATTTT,CASSQLSFGGTDTQYF
TRBV2,TRBJ1-1,.,.,TGTGCCAGCAGTGAAGCTTCGGGGTCTGGCACTGAAGCTTTCTTT,CASSEASGSGTEAFF
TRBV7-2,TRBJ2-7,.,TRBD1,TGTGCCAGCAGCTTCTATAGGGGGCCCTACGAGCAGTACTTC,CASSFYRGPYEQYF
TRBV12-5,TRBJ2-1,.,.,TGTGCTAGTGGACGTAGCAGGGGCGATTACAATGAGCAGTTCTTC,CASGRSRGDYNEQFF
TRBV10-3,TRBJ1-5,.,.,TGTGCCATCAGTGAGTCGGGGGGTGGGCAGCCCCAGCATTTT,CAISESGGGQPQHF
TRBV7-2,TRBJ2-1,once,.,TGTGCCAGCAGCTTAGGGCAGGGGAGCTCCTACAATGAGCAGTTCTTC,CASSLGQGSSYNEQFF
TRBV7-9,TRBJ1-1,.,.,TGTGCCAGCAGCTTAGAGGTCGGTGGAGGGAACACTGAAGCTTTCTTT,CASSLEVGGGNTEAFF
TRBV12-1,TRBJ2-1,.,.,TGTGCCAGCAGCTTTAGACTCCACGGCTCCTACAATGAGCAGTTCTTC,CASSFRLHGSYNEQFF
TRBV6-5,TRBJ2-1,.,.,TGTGCCAGCACTCGGGGGTCTACCAATGAGCAGTTCTTC,CASTRGSTNEQFF
TRBV28,TRBJ1-6,.,.,TGTGCCAGCAGAACTTACAGGAGCTCCTATAATTCACCCCTCCACTTT,CASRTYRSSYNSPLHF
TRBV9,TRBJ2-2,.,TRBD2,TGTGCCAGCAGCGTCAGCGGGGGGGCCGACACCGGGGAGCTGTTTTTT,CASSVSGGADTGELFF
TRBV7-9,TRBJ2-1,.,.,TGTGCCAGCAGCCGTATGGTCCCGAGCTCCTACAATGAGCAGTTCTTC,CASSRMVPSSYNEQFF
TRBV27,TRBJ2-7,.,TRBD1,TGTGCCAGCAGTTGGGGACCGGGACAGGGAAACTACGAGCAGTACTTC,CASSWGPGQGNYEQYF
TRBV3-1/TRBV3-2,TRBJ2-1,.,.,TGTGCCAGCAGCCAAGATCGGAGTCTAGAGTTCTTC,CASSQDRSLEFF
TRBV4-2,TRBJ2-7,few,TRBD1,TGTGCCAGCAGCCAACGGAACAGGGGCGAGCAGTACTTC,CASSQRNRGEQYF
TRBV7-8,TRBJ1-1,.,TRBD1,TGTGCCAGCAGCTTAGGCCCGGGACAGGCGCAACATGAAGCTTTCTTT,CASSLGPGQAQHEAFF
TRBV19,TRBJ2-5,.,TRBD2,TGTGCCAGTAGTTTTGTCCCTCGAGCGGGAAGGGGAGAGACCCAGTACTTC,CASSFVPRAGRGETQYF
TRBV19,TRBJ1-2,.,.,TGTGCCAGTAGTATAGAGGGCAGGTTTAACTATGGCTACACCTTC,CASSIEGRFNYGYTF
TRBV29-1,TRBJ2-1,.,TRBD1,TGCAGCGTTGAACGTTGGAGACAGGGGGACTTTGAGCAGTTCTTC,CSVERWRQGDFEQFF
TRBV28,TRBJ1-6,.,TRBD1,TGTGCCAGCAGCCCTGGACAGGGGGCGGTTTCACCCCTCCACTTT,CASSPGQGAVSPLHF